This record looks at one T cell receptor beta chain sequence and its context. Its antigen is currently unknown. It was by 5' RACE with UMI labels that the TRB cDNA libraries were prepared. TCRdb reanalyzed the 5' RACE reads and collapses them to one entry per CDR3 protein, without DNA. The sample has about 150,000 distinct CDR3 sequences. These data belong to a study of CXCR3-negative and CXCR3-positive naive CD8 T cells. Overall study results and limits: Surface CD5 was comparable between naive subsets; TCR strength was inferred from TRB CDR3 properties. TRB CDR3s of CXCR3-positive naive cells were more hydrophobic than those of CXCR3-negative naive cells. The study found that naive CXCR3-negative and CXCR3-positive cells shared TRBV-TRBJ usage, while memory cells differed. Comparably high diversity marked both naive subsets, whereas memory CD8+ cells had much lower diversity.

CDR1 is SQVTM, CDR2 ANQGSEA, per germline. The CDR3 spans 15 residues. Each CD8+ T cell subset was sorted in triplicate, 300,000 cells each. J is TRBJ2-1 and V is TRBV29-1; with no DNA, the TCRdb D assignment of TRBD2 cannot be verified. The sample was naive CXCR3+ CD8+ T cells from blood. Regarding subset: CD45RO-CCR7+CD27+CD95- naive CD8+ T cells expressing CXCR3 (TNR3+). The receptor comes from a human donor in good health. Some clones in this sample may be carry-over from other donors' samples. Here the CDR3 reads CSVYPGTSGSDEQFF.